This passage covers 17 T cell receptor beta chains from one sample sequenced in a study of cytomegalovirus exposure and HLA in healthy donors. Amplification used 60 Vbeta primers and 13 Jbeta primers. TCRdb's copy holds only in-frame clones and misses some; the assay was immunoSEQ multiplex PCR. Among some 140,000 clones listed, less than 85% were seen once. Sample: PBMCs. The receptors originated from a man between 40 and 49 years old in good health and CMV-seronegative.

Notes on this clone: Distinct nucleotide sequences in the sample also encode this CDR3. This chain joins TRBV27 and TRBJ2-7, with TRBD1 as a possible D gene (6 bases). The V gene's germline CDR1 is MNHEY and CDR2 SMNVEV (reference sequence). V gave up 5 bases and J gave up 4 bases, with 12 bases separating them. This CDR3 has 13 amino acids. CDR3 in DNA: TGTGCCAGCAGTCCTGGACAGTCATACGAGCAGTACTTC. Translating it yields CASSPGQSYEQYF.

As regards this clone: Germline is not matched at one junction end, which may reflect a read error. CDR3 DNA sequence: TGCAGTGCTAGAGATCAGGAGGGTAATTTT. This encodes CSARDQEGNF. This chain joins TRBV20-1 and TRBJ2-3, with TRBD2 as a possible D gene (6 bases). CDR3 length: 10 residues. Looked up from germline, CDR1 is DFQATT and CDR2 is SNEGSKA (reference sequence).

In its sample, this clone was seen a few times. The chain combines TRBV7-9 with TRBJ1-2; D unclear. The CDR3 covers 15 residues. The germline V gene encodes CDR1 SEHNR and CDR2 FQNEAQ (reference sequence). Between the trimmed V and J ends, which lost 4 bases and 2 bases, there was a span of 14 bases. CDR3 bases: TGTGCCAGCAGCTCGACCTTAGCAGCCAACTATGGCTACACCTTC. Protein product: CASSSTLAANYGYTF.

This sequence joins TRBV20-1 and TRBJ1-1; D is possibly TRBD1 (5 bases). V dropped 6 bases and J dropped 3 bases, with 8 bases sitting between them. This CDR3 has 11 amino acids. Germline CDR1 is DFQATT and CDR2 is SNEGSKA (reference sequence). CDR3: CSAPGYTEAFF. As DNA, the CDR3 is TGCAGTGCCCCAGGGTACACTGAAGCTTTCTTT.

The chain employs TRBV4-1 and TRBJ2-5; D unclear. V shed 4 bases and J shed 3 bases, with 9 bases lying between them. This CDR3 has 13 amino acids. Per the germline V gene, CDR1 is MGHRA and CDR2 is YSYEKL. CDR3 in amino acids: CASSLPPEETQYF. DNA of the CDR3: TGCGCCAGCAGCCTACCCCCAGAAGAGACCCAGTACTTC.

The chain combines TRBV14 with TRBJ1-1; D possibly corresponds to TRBD1 (5 bases). The germline V gene has CDR1 SGHDN and CDR2 FVKESK. The CDR3 is 12 residues long. V lost 0 bases and J lost 10, with 9 bases in between. The CDR3 reads CASSQDWGGAFF. As DNA, the CDR3 is TGTGCCAGCAGCCAAGATTGGGGGGGAGCTTTCTTT.

The chain links TRBV6-6 to TRBJ1-3, with 8 positions matching TRBD1. Trimming cost V 6 bases and J 0 bases; bases outside gene matches: 4. CDR1 is MNHNY and CDR2 is SVGAGI in the germline V gene (reference sequence). The CDR3 length is 15 residues. The CDR3 region is CASRPGTGSGNTIYF. The CDR3, as DNA: TGTGCCAGCAGACCCGGGACAGGCTCTGGAAACACCATATATTTT.

The V gene is TRBV5-1, the J gene TRBJ1-1; the D is unclear. The germline CDR1 and CDR2 sequences are SGHRS and YFSETQ. This CDR3 region has 14 residues. V lost 1 base to trimming and J lost 0 bases, with 7 bases between them. CDR3: CASSLQAMNTEAFF. As DNA, the CDR3 is TGCGCCAGCAGCTTGCAGGCCATGAACACTGAAGCTTTCTTT.

The chain employs TRBV27 and TRBJ2-7; 7 positions match TRBD2. There are 14 residues in the CDR3. Germline assignment: CDR1 MNHEY and CDR2 SMNVEV (reference sequence). J lost 2 bases, V lost 4 bases, and 5 bases had no gene match. The CDR3 protein is CASSSERDPYEQYF. The CDR3 nucleotides are TGTGCCAGCAGTTCTGAGCGGGACCCCTACGAGCAGTACTTC.

This clone came up a few times. Written as DNA, the CDR3 is TGTGCCAGCAGTCGCGCGGGGGCGAGGGAGACCCAGTACTTC. Translated: CASSRAGARETQYF. V usage is TRBV5-6 and J usage is TRBJ2-5; D is perhaps TRBD2 (7 bases). The CDR3 totals 14 residues. The V gene lost 5 bases and the J gene lost 5 bases, with 16 bases spanning the gap. Germline loops: CDR1 SGHDT, CDR2 YYEEEE.

This clone was observed a single time. V is TRBV7-2 and J is TRBJ1-5; D unresolved. V was pared by 5 bases and J by 3 bases, with 5 bases between. Germline V lookup: CDR1 SGHTA, CDR2 FQGNSA. The CDR3 is 12 residues long. This CDR3 reads CASSHFNQPQHF. In nucleotides, the CDR3 is TGTGCCAGCAGCCACTTCAATCAGCCCCAGCATTTT.

The CDR3: CASSLTPFQGEVGNTIYF. The CDR3 DNA follows: TGCGCCAGCAGCCTAACGCCCTTTCAGGGGGAGGTTGGAAACACCATATATTTT. The rearrangement uses TRBV5-1 and TRBJ1-3, with 7 nucleotides matching TRBD1. The CDR3 loop spans 18 amino acids. Germline-derived CDR1 and CDR2 are SGHRS and YFSETQ. V was clipped by 4 bases and J by 3 bases; unmatched bases: 16. The full variable domain, its missing parts supplied by reference TRBV5-1 and TRBJ1-3, is KAGVTQTPRYLIKTRGQQVTLSCSPISGHRSVSWYQQTPGQGLQFLFEYFSETQRNKGNFPGRFSGRQFSNSRSEMNVSTLELGDSALYLCASSLTPFQGEVGNTIYFGEGSWLTVV.

The gene calls are TRBV5-1 and TRBJ2-1, with TRBD2 identical over 12 bases. V lost 7 bases to trimming and J lost 5 bases; unmatched junction nucleotides: 7. Germline V gives CDR1 SGHRS, CDR2 YFSETQ. The CDR3 covers 15 residues. The DNA of the CDR3 is TGCGCCAGCGACCTGACTAGCGGGGGACACAATGAGCAGTTCTTC. Translation gives CASDLTSGGHNEQFF.

The chain links TRBV7-8 to TRBJ2-7; no definite D call. Germline assignment: CDR1 SGHVS and CDR2 FQNEAQ. The ends were cut back, 0 bases at V and 2 bases at J, with 11 bases in the middle. CDR3 length equals 15 residues. In DNA, the CDR3 is TGTGCCAGCAGCTTAGCTCCCCGAACAGCCTACGAGCAGTACTTC. It specifies CASSLAPRTAYEQYF.

V and J are TRBV29-1 and TRBJ2-2, with 11 bases lining up with TRBD2. The germline CDR1 and CDR2 sequences are SQVTM and ANQGSEA. The CDR3 consists of 14 residues. V lost 4 bases and J lost 3; bases outside the gene matches: 1. CDR3 loop: CSVATSGDTGELFF. The DNA for the CDR3 is TGCAGCGTTGCGACTAGCGGGGACACCGGGGAGCTGTTTTTT.

As for this clone: Other nucleotide sequences in the sample specify the same CDR3. The V gene is TRBV2, the J gene TRBJ1-5; TRBD1 might be the D (6 bases). Trimming stripped 3 bases from V and 7 bases from J, with 10 bases between. The germline gives CDR1 SNHLY, CDR2 FYNNEI. The CDR3 totals 13 residues. Here the CDR3 reads CASSEGARQPQHF. In DNA, the CDR3 is TGTGCCAGCAGTGAGGGGGCGAGACAGCCCCAGCATTTT.

This clone was recorded once. The chain has TRBV11-2 and TRBJ1-1; maybe TRBD1 (5 bases). The V end lost 3 bases, the J end lost 4 bases, and 12 bases lay between the germline ends. Germline V gene lookup returns CDR1 SGHAT and CDR2 FQNNGV. The CDR3 is 14 amino acids. CDR3 loop: CASSLQGGSTEAFF. DNA of the CDR3: TGTGCCAGCAGCTTGCAGGGTGGAAGCACTGAAGCTTTCTTT. The variable domain in full, completed from reference TRBV11-2 and TRBJ1-1, reads EAGVAQSPRYKIIEKRQSVAFWCNPISGHATLYWYQQILGQGPKLLIQFQNNGVVDDSQLPKDRFSAERLKGVDSTLKIQPAKLEDSAVYLCASSLQGGSTEAFFGQGTRLTVV.